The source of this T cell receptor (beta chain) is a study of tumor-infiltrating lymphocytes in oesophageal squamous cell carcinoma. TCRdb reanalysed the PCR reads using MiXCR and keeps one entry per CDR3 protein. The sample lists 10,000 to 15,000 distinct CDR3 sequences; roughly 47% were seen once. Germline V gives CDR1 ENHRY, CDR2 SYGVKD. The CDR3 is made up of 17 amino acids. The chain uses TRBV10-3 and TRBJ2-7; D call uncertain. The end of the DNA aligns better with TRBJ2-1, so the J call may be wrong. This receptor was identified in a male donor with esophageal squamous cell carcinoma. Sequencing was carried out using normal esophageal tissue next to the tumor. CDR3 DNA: TGTGCCATCAGTGAGTCGATGGTTGACGCGGAAATCAATGAGCAGTTCTTC. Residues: CAISESMVDAEINEQFF.